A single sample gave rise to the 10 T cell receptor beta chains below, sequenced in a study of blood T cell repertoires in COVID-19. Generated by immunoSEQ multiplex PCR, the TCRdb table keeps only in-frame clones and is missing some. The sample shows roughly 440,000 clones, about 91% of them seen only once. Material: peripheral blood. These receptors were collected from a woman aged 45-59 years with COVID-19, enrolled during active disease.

CDR3 region: CASSQVAGGYTF. Here the CDR3 DNA reads TGTGCCAGCAGCCAAGTGGCCGGGGGCTACACCTTC. V and J are TRBV14 and TRBJ1-2; D gene ambiguous. V gave up 1 base and J gave up 8 bases, with 8 bases separating them. CDR1 and CDR2 (germline): SGHDN, FVKESK. The CDR3 extends over 12 amino acids.

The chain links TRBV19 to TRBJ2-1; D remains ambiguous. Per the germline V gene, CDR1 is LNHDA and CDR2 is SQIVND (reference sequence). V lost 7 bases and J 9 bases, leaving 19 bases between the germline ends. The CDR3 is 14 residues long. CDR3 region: CASMVRPGRGEQFF. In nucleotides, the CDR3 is TGTGCCAGTATGGTTCGTCCGGGTAGAGGTGAGCAGTTCTTC.

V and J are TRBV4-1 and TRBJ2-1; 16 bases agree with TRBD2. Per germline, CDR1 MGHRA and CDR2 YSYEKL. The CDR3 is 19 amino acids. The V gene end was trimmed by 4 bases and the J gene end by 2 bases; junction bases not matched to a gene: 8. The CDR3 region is CASSRQGLAGGTTYNEQFF. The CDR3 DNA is TGCGCCAGCAGCCGCCAGGGACTAGCGGGGGGGACTACCTACAATGAGCAGTTCTTC.

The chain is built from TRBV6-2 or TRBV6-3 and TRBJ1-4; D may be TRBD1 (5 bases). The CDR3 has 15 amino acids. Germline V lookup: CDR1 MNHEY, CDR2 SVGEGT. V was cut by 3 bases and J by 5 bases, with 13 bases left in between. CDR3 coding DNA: TGTGCCAGCAGTTATTGGGCAGGGTTGAATGAAAAACTGTTTTTT. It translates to CASSYWAGLNEKLFF.

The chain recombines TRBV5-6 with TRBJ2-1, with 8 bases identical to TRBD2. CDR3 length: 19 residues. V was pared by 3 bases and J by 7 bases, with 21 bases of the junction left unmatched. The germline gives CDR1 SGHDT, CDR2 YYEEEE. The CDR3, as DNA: TGTGCCAGCAGCTCCCACAGCCCTGCAGTAGCGGGGTGGAGGAATGAGCAGTTCTTC. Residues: CASSSHSPAVAGWRNEQFF.

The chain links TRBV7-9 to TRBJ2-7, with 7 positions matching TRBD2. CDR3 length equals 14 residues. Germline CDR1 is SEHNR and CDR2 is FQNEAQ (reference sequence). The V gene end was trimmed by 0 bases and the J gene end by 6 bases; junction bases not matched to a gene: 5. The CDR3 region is CASSLAGSGVEQYF. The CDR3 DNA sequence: TGTGCCAGCAGCTTAGCGGGAAGCGGGGTCGAGCAGTACTTC.

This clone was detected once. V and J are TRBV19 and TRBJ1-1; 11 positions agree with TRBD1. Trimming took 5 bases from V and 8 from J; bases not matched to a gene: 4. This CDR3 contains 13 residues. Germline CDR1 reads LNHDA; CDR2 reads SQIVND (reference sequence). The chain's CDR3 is CASSGWDRGEAFF. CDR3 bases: TGTGCCAGTAGTGGCTGGGACAGGGGGGAAGCTTTCTTT.

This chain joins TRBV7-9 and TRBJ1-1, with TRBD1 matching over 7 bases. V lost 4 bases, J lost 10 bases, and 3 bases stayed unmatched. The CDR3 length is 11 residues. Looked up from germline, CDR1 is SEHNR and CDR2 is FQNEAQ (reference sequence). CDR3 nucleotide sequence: TGTGCCAGCAGCTGGGACAGCGGAGCTTTCTTT. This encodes CASSWDSGAFF.

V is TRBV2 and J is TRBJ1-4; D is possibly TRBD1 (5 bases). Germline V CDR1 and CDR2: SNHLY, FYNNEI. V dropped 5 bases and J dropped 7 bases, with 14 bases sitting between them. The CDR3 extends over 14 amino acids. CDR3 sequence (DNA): TGTGCCAGCAGTCTGCGGGACTTAGGTGAAAAACTGTTTTTT. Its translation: CASSLRDLGEKLFF.

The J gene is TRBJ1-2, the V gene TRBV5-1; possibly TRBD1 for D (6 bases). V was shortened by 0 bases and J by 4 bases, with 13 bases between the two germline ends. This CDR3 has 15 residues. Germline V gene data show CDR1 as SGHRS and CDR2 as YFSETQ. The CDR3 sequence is CASSLDGGASYGYTF. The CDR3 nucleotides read TGCGCCAGCAGCTTGGATGGGGGCGCGAGCTATGGCTACACCTTC.